The clone carrying this TCR beta chain has more than one count but fewer than ten. These data come from a study of T cells after yellow fever vaccination. By 5'RACE template switching, TCR cDNA was produced, with a universal primer site and UMIs added in the process. TCRdb itself ran the 5' RACE reads through MiXCR, one entry per CDR3 protein. The sample shows some 390,000 distinct CDR3 sequences, approximately 18% of them seen only once. Germline lookup yields CDR1 DFQATT and CDR2 SNEGSKA (reference sequence). The CDR3 spans 17 residues. The V and J ends lost 2 bases and 6 bases, in that order; junction bases with no gene match: 13.

The sequence derives from a man between 18 and 29 years old who received the YFV17D yellow fever vaccine. The V and J genes are TRBV20-1 and TRBJ1-5, with TRBD1 matching 10 bases. The sequencing here drew on PBMCs, taken before the yellow fever booster vaccination. The CDR3 spells CSARSPGTGDSSQPQHF. In DNA, the CDR3 is TGCAGTGCTAGATCCCCCGGGACAGGGGATTCAAGTCAGCCCCAGCATTTT.